One sample yielded the 10 T cell receptor beta chains listed below, sequenced in a study of Tregs in tolerant kidney transplant recipients. Method: immunoSEQ multiplex PCR; TCRdb's copy keeps in-frame clones and lacks some. The sample consists of around 16,000 clones, more than 90% of them appearing once. Sequencing was done on a sample of CD8+ T cells from blood. These receptors all come from a human donor in good health.

This chain connects TRBV12-5 to TRBJ1-3, with D possibly matching TRBD1 (5 bases). Looked up from germline, CDR1 is LGHNT and CDR2 is FRNRAP. The CDR3 runs to 12 residues. Trimming shortened V by 9 bases and J by 7 bases, and 13 bases separated the two germline ends. CDR3 nucleotide sequence: TGTGCTAGCAGGGTTCTCGGGAACACCATATATTTT. This translates into CASRVLGNTIYF.

The chain uses TRBV6-6 and TRBJ1-3; perhaps TRBD1 as D (5 bases). Trimming stripped 2 bases from V and 4 bases from J, with 12 bases between. The germline CDR1 and CDR2 sequences are MNHNY and SVGAGI (reference sequence). This CDR3 contains 15 residues. This CDR3 is CASSYTREPGNTIYF. The DNA for the CDR3 is TGTGCCAGCAGTTACACCAGGGAACCAGGAAACACCATATATTTT.

V usage is TRBV11-2 and J usage is TRBJ2-5, with TRBD1 as a possible D gene (5 bases). V shed 8 bases and J shed 2 bases, with 21 bases lying between them. The CDR3 extends over 16 amino acids. Germline V gives CDR1 SGHAT, CDR2 FQNNGV. The CDR3 DNA sequence: TGTGCCAGCGCTGGGTTCGGCCAGGGTGGACAAGAGACCCAGTACTTC. It specifies CASAGFGQGGQETQYF. Drawing the rest from reference TRBV11-2 and TRBJ2-5, the complete variable domain is EAGVAQSPRYKIIEKRQSVAFWCNPISGHATLYWYQQILGQGPKLLIQFQNNGVVDDSQLPKDRFSAERLKGVDSTLKIQPAKLEDSAVYLCASAGFGQGGQETQYFGPGTRLLVL.

The genes are TRBV27 and TRBJ1-2; D is unresolved. The CDR3 length is 16 residues. Trimming pared 3 bases from V and 2 bases from J, leaving 16 bases between. In germline, CDR1 is MNHEY, CDR2 SMNVEV (reference sequence). The CDR3 reads CASSFTTAPINYGYTF. The CDR3 nucleotides are TGTGCCAGCAGTTTTACCACAGCCCCTATAAACTATGGCTACACCTTC.

The chain is built from TRBV7-8 and TRBJ1-6; D remains ambiguous. Trimming removed 6 bases from V and 10 bases from J, with 13 bases in between. CDR3 length: 13 residues. Per germline, CDR1 SGHVS and CDR2 FQNEAQ. CDR3 sequence (DNA): TGTGCCAGCAGTTCTAGGCCCGAGTCACCCCTCCACTTT. Its translation: CASSSRPESPLHF.

This clone occurred once. The chain carries TRBV28 and TRBJ2-7; D unclear. Germline CDR1 MDHEN, CDR2 SYDVKM. Trimming left V 6 bases short and J 5 bases short, with 14 bases between. The CDR3 runs to 13 residues. The CDR3 sequence is CASSPSWGNEQYF. CDR3 DNA: TGTGCCAGCAGCCCCTCTTGGGGAAACGAGCAGTACTTC.

This chain connects TRBV4-3 to TRBJ2-1; D assignment may be TRBD1 or TRBD2 (5 bases each). V dropped 0 bases and J dropped 0 bases, with 12 bases sitting between them. CDR3 length: 17 residues. From germline, CDR1 is LGHNA and CDR2 YSLEER. CDR3 sequence reads: CASSQDRPGSSYNEQFF. CDR3 bases: TGCGCCAGCAGCCAAGATCGCCCAGGGAGCTCCTACAATGAGCAGTTCTTC.

This chain joins TRBV29-1 and TRBJ2-7, with no clear D. Trimming cost V 1 base and J 3 bases, with 7 bases left between them. The CDR3 contains 12 residues. Germline V CDR1 and CDR2: SQVTM, ANQGSEA. The CDR3: CSVEGLSYEQYF. In nucleotides, the CDR3 is TGCAGCGTTGAAGGCTTAAGCTACGAGCAGTACTTC.

The chain links TRBV29-1 to TRBJ2-7; the D gene is possibly TRBD2 (6 bases). The CDR3 covers 14 residues. Germline-derived CDR1 and CDR2 are SQVTM and ANQGSEA. Trimming shortened V by 1 base and J by 2 bases, and 12 bases separated the two germline ends. The CDR3 sequence: CSVEGLVRPYEQYF. CDR3 coding DNA: TGCAGCGTTGAAGGACTAGTTAGGCCCTACGAGCAGTACTTC.

V is TRBV30 and J is TRBJ2-2; unclear D gene. The CDR3 covers 12 residues. The V gene lost 0 bases and the J gene lost 6 bases, with 5 bases spanning the gap. Germline V gene lookup returns CDR1 GTSNPN and CDR2 SVGIG (reference sequence). The CDR3 nucleotides read TGTGCCTGGAGTGTAAGGCCCGGGGAGCTGTTTTTT. This sequence encodes CAWSVRPGELFF.